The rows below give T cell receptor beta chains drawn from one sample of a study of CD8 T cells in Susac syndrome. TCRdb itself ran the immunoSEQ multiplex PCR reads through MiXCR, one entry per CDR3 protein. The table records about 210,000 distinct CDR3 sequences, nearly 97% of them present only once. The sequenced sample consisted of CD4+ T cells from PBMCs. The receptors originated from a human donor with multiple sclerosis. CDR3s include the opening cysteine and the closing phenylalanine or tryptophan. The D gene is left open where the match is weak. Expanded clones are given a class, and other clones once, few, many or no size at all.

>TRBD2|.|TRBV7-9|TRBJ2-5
CASSTGLAGKETQYF
TGTGCCAGCAGCACCGGACTAGCAGGGAAAGAGACCCAGTACTTC
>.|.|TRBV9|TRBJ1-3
CASSDRGSGSGTIYF
TGTGCCAGCAGCGACAGAGGCTCAGGAAGTGGGACCATATATTTT
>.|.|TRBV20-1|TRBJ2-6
CSATVQATLSGANVLTF
TGCAGTGCTACGGTGCAGGCTACCCTCTCTGGGGCCAACGTCCTGACTTTC
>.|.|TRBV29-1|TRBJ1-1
CSVKRGQGNMNTEAFF
TGCAGCGTTAAACGAGGGCAGGGTAACATGAACACTGAAGCTTTCTTT
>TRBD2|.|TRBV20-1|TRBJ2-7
CSARDPRRTSGRARNEQYF
TGCAGTGCTAGAGACCCCCGAAGGACTAGCGGGAGGGCCCGGAACGAGCAGTACTTC
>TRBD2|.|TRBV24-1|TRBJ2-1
CATSDLGLAGDNEQFF
TGTGCCACCAGTGACCTAGGGCTAGCGGGGGACAATGAGCAGTTCTTC
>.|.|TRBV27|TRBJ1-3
CASKTENAGNTIYF
TGTGCCAGCAAGACAGAGAACGCTGGAAACACCATATATTTT
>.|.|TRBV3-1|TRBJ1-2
CASSQQGVHGYTF
TGTGCCAGCAGCCAACAGGGAGTCCATGGCTACACCTTC
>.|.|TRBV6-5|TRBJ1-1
CASGMKINTEAFF
TGTGCCAGCGGAATGAAAATCAACACTGAAGCTTTCTTT
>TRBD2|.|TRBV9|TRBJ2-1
CASSPRTSANNEQFF
TGTGCCAGCAGCCCCAGGACTAGCGCCAACAATGAGCAGTTCTTC
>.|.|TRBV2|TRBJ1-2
CASSEGSAFSSYTF
TGTGCCAGCAGTGAGGGCTCGGCATTCAGTAGCTACACCTTC
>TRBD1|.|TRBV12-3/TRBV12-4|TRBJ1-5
CASSFGTGIQPQHF
TGTGCCAGCAGTTTTGGGACAGGGATCCAGCCCCAGCATTTT
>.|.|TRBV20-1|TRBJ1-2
CSAREGDGYTF
TGCAGTGCTAGAGAGGGCGACGGCTACACCTTC
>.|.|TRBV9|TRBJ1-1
CASSVGHLNTEAFF
TGTGCCAGCAGCGTAGGACATTTGAACACTGAAGCTTTCTTT
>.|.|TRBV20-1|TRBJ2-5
CSASPSQETQYF
TGCAGTGCTAGCCCGAGCCAAGAGACCCAGTACTTC
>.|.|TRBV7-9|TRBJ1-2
CASSPLGDLTF
TGTGCCAGCAGCCCCCTTGGCGATTTGACCTTC
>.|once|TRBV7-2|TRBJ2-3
CASSPLSVSTDTQYF
TGTGCCAGCAGCCCCCTTAGCGTGAGCACAGATACGCAGTATTTT
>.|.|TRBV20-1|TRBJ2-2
CSASGPGTGELFF
TGCAGTGCTAGCGGCCCGGGCACCGGGGAGCTGTTTTTT
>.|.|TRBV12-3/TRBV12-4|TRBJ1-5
CASSLGGSPQPQHF
TGTGCCAGCAGCCTGGGTGGATCCCCTCAGCCCCAGCATTTT
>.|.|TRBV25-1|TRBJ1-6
CASSEMEAYNSPLHF
TGTGCCAGCAGTGAAATGGAAGCCTATAATTCACCCCTCCACTTT
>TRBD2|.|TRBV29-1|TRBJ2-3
CSVSGLAVDTQYF
TGCAGCGTTTCTGGACTAGCTGTGGATACGCAGTATTTT
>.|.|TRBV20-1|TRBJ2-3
CSARAGWAENTDTQYF
TGCAGTGCTAGAGCGGGCTGGGCAGAAAACACAGATACGCAGTATTTT
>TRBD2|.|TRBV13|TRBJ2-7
CASSAHQTIAGSYEQYF
TGTGCCAGCAGCGCCCACCAGACTATAGCGGGGTCCTACGAGCAGTACTTC
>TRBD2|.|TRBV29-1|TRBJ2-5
CSVASSGGFQETQYF
TGCAGCGTTGCGTCTAGCGGGGGCTTCCAAGAGACCCAGTACTTC
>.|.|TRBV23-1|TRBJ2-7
CASSQSQPGEQYF
TGCGCCAGCAGTCAATCACAACCGGGGGAGCAGTACTTC
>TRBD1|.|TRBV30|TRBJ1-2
CAWSGQGHYGYTF
TGTGCCTGGAGTGGACAGGGCCACTATGGCTACACCTTC
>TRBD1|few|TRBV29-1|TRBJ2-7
CSVQGVDYEQYF
TGCAGCGTGCAGGGGGTCGACTACGAGCAGTACTTC
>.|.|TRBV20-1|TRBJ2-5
CSARLSETQYF
TGCAGTGCTAGACTAAGTGAGACCCAGTACTTC
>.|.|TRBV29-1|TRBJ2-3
CSVLGGADTQYF
TGCAGCGTTCTCGGGGGAGCAGATACGCAGTATTTT
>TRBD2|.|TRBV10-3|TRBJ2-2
CAISAGSGRELFF
TGTGCCATCAGTGCTGGTAGCGGGAGAGAGCTGTTTTTT
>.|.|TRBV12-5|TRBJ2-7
CASGLEGGPYEQYF
TGTGCTAGTGGTTTAGAGGGAGGACCCTACGAGCAGTACTTC
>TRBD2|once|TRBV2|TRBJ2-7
CASGTSGFLGYEQYF
TGTGCCAGCGGAACTAGCGGGTTCCTCGGCTACGAGCAGTACTTC
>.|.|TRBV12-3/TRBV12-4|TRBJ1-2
CASSLGQTAGYTF
TGTGCCAGCAGTTTAGGGCAGACAGCCGGCTACACCTTC